A single sample gave rise to the 29 T cell receptor beta chains below, sequenced in a study of tumor-infiltrating lymphocytes in primary liver carcinoma. From roughly 21-30 mg of unsorted bulk tissue, DNA and RNA were co-extracted together. A primer matching the constant region was used to make TCR beta cDNA from 500 ng of total RNA. TCR beta libraries came from three nested multiplex PCR rounds using slightly modified ARM-PCR. TRBV1-TRBV30 forward primers paired with a C-beta reverse primer drove the first two PCR rounds, about 9 cycles each. TCRdb reprocessed the multiplex PCR reads via MiXCR and lists one record per CDR3 protein. The data contain about 84,000 distinct CDR3 sequences, 72% of them singletons. The material sequenced was liver tumor tissue from sampling region 1. Subset here: tumor region T1, superior pole. The receptor set was obtained from a middle-aged man with primary liver carcinoma and hepatitis B virus infection.

This clonotype was seen a single time. V is TRBV5-1 and J is TRBJ2-7, with TRBD2 as a possible D gene (5 bases). The CDR3 consists of 14 residues. Trimming left V 7 bases short and J 0 bases short, with 14 bases between. Per the germline V gene, CDR1 is SGHRS and CDR2 is YFSETQ. CDR3 sequence reads: CASARAVNSYEQYF. CDR3 nucleotide sequence: TGCGCCAGCGCGCGGGCGGTGAACTCCTACGAGCAGTACTTC.

About this clonotype itself: A much larger clone lies one base from this, so it may be a read error. The chain joins TRBV7-9 to TRBJ2-7; D may be TRBD1 or TRBD2 (7 bases each). CDR1 and CDR2 from the germline V gene are SEHNR and FQNEAQ (reference sequence). CDR3 size: 12 residues. Between the trimmed V and J ends, which lost 8 bases and 5 bases, there was a span of 13 bases. Here the CDR3 reads CASGGDSNEQYF. The CDR3 nucleotides read TGTGCCAGCGGGGGGGACAGCAACGAGCAGTACTTC.

The chain links TRBV5-1 to TRBJ2-1; TRBD2 might be the D (6 bases). Deletions cut 1 base from V and 0 bases from J, with 14 bases between. Germline CDR1 and CDR2: SGHRS and YFSETQ. This CDR3 region has 17 residues. The CDR3 DNA reads as TGCGCCAGCAGCTTGACACGGGACTCAGGCTCCTACAATGAGCAGTTCTTC. Protein product: CASSLTRDSGSYNEQFF.

Many counts were recorded for this clonotype. V and J are TRBV7-8 and TRBJ2-7; TRBD2 agrees at 9 bases. The CDR3 is 14 residues long. Trimming removed 5 bases from V and 4 bases from J; junction bases left unmatched: 6. Germline-derived CDR1 and CDR2 are SGHVS and FQNEAQ. CDR3 nucleotides: TGTGCCAGCAGCGTTAGCGGGAGAGTTTACGAGCAGTACTTC. Translated: CASSVSGRVYEQYF.

A word on this clonotype: An end of the junction differs from the germline gene, which may be a read error. The chain combines TRBV29-1 with TRBJ2-1, with 9 positions matching TRBD2. Germline CDR1 and CDR2: SQVTM and ANQGSEA. CDR3 length equals 16 residues. The CDR3 sequence is CSAEPLTSGTYNVQFF. The CDR3 coding sequence is TGCAGCGCTGAACCCCTGACTAGCGGAACCTACAATGTGCAGTTCTTC.

This clonotype was observed once. The V and J genes are TRBV10-2 and TRBJ1-5; the D is unclear. V lost 10 bases, J lost 6 bases, and 19 bases lay in between. Germline CDR1 WSHSY, CDR2 SAAADI. CDR3 size: 14 residues. The CDR3 sequence: CAKSESDSGQPQHF. In nucleotides, the CDR3 is TGCGCCAAGAGTGAGTCAGACTCTGGTCAGCCCCAGCATTTT.

Points on this clonotype: Mismatch with germline at one junction end may stem from a read error. J is TRBJ2-2 and V is TRBV6-1; no firm D call. CDR3 length: 13 residues. Looked up from germline, CDR1 is MNHNS and CDR2 is SASEGT. As DNA, the CDR3 is TGCGGCAGCAGTGAACACGGAGTAGGGGAGCTGTTTTTT. The encoded protein is CGSSEHGVGELFF.

This clonotype was observed once. No conserved phenylalanine or tryptophan ends this CDR3, so it is likely a read error. V is TRBV12-3 or TRBV12-4 and J is TRBJ2-6, with D perhaps matching TRBD2 (5 bases). The CDR3 consists of 15 residues. V was shortened by 5 bases and J by 2 bases, with 10 bases between the two germline ends. This CDR3 reads CASSIERAGANVLTI. CDR3 DNA sequence: TGTGCCAGCAGTATTGAGAGGGCTGGGGCCAACGTCCTGACTATC.

As concerns this clonotype: One end of the junction does not line up with germline, which may come from a read error. The chain couples TRBV11-2 to TRBJ1-2; D unclear. The CDR3 extends over 14 amino acids. CDR1 is SGHAT and CDR2 is FQNNGV in the germline V gene. Written as DNA, the CDR3 is TGTGCCAGCAACTTAGGTCGTCAGAACTATGGCTACACCTTC. Its protein product is CASNLGRQNYGYTF. Full variable domain (missing parts from reference TRBV11-2 and TRBJ1-2): EAGVAQSPRYKIIEKRQSVAFWCNPISGHATLYWYQQILGQGPKLLIQFQNNGVVDDSQLPKDRFSAERLKGVDSTLKIQPAKLEDSAVYLCASNLGRQNYGYTFGSGTRLTVV.

As regards this clonotype: One junction end disagrees with the germline gene, perhaps due to a read error. The chain links TRBV12-3 or TRBV12-4 to TRBJ1-1, with no clear D. This CDR3 is built from 15 residues. CDR3 sequence: CVSSLYEGRRAEAFF. In nucleotides, the CDR3 is TGTGTCAGCAGTTTATATGAGGGAAGAAGGGCTGAAGCTTTCTTT.

This clonotype has a count of ten or more. The chain has TRBV6-2 or TRBV6-3 and TRBJ2-7, with a possible D match to TRBD2 (5 bases). The CDR3 runs to 11 residues. Germline CDR1 is MNHEY and CDR2 is SVGEGT. With 6 bases removed from V and 7 bases from J, the gap between germline ends came to 10 bases. CDR3 amino acids: CASSPRGEQYF. The CDR3 DNA follows: TGTGCCAGCAGCCCTAGAGGGGAGCAGTACTTC.

The V gene is TRBV7-3, the J gene TRBJ1-1; D remains ambiguous. There are 15 residues in the CDR3. Germline V gene lookup returns CDR1 SGHTA and CDR2 FQGTGA. Trimming removed 4 bases from V and 5 bases from J, with 17 bases in between. The CDR3 DNA is TGTGCCAGCAGCTCCCCTTGGGGAAGAAGGACTGAAGCTTTCTTT. Translating gives CASSSPWGRRTEAFF.

About this clonotype: The missing conserved phenylalanine or tryptophan at the end of this CDR3 makes a read error likely. The rearrangement links TRBV13 to TRBJ2-7; D unresolved. The V end lost 5 bases, the J end lost 7 bases, and 12 bases lay between the germline ends. Germline CDR1 and CDR2: PRHDT and FYEKMQ (reference sequence). This CDR3 contains 12 residues. The CDR3 protein is CASSMPKNEQYL. For the CDR3, the DNA is TGTGCCAGCAGCATGCCGAAGAATGAGCAGTACCTC.

Concerning this clonotype itself: The junction departs from the called germline gene at one end, perhaps through a read error. J is TRBJ2-1 and V is TRBV11-2; 8 nucleotides align to TRBD2. Per germline, CDR1 SGHAT and CDR2 FQNNGV. The CDR3 has 14 amino acids. Written as DNA, the CDR3 is TGTGCCAGCAGCTTGGGACTAGTGGTCAATGAGCAATTCTTC. It yields the protein CASSLGLVVNEQFF. The full variable domain, completed using reference TRBV11-2 and TRBJ2-1, is EAGVAQSPRYKIIEKRQSVAFWCNPISGHATLYWYQQILGQGPKLLIQFQNNGVVDDSQLPKDRFSAERLKGVDSTLKIQPAKLEDSAVYLCASSLGLVVNEQFFGPGTRLTVL.

With regard to this clonotype: An end of the junction does not agree with germline; a read error may underlie this. V and J are TRBV14 and TRBJ2-1; perhaps TRBD1 as D (7 bases). Germline V gene lookup returns CDR1 SGHDN and CDR2 FVKESK. The CDR3 extends over 15 amino acids. The CDR3 DNA is TGTGTCAGCAGCCACCCAGGGGGAGGTTACAATGAGCAATTCTTC. Encoded protein: CVSSHPGGGYNEQFF. The full variable domain, in which reference TRBV14 and TRBJ2-1 provide the parts outside the CDR3, is EAGVTQFPSHSVIEKGQTVTLRCDPISGHDNLYWYRRVMGKEIKFLLHFVKESKQDESGMPNNRFLAERTGGTYSTLKVQPAELEDSGVYFCVSSHPGGGYNEQFFGPGTRLTVL.

In the case of this clonotype: A read error may account for a junction end that differs from germline. V usage is TRBV11-2 and J usage is TRBJ2-2, with 7 bases identical to TRBD2. The CDR3 is 16 amino acids. Per germline, CDR1 SGHAT and CDR2 FQNNGV. The CDR3 spells CVSSLAAAGNSGELFF. CDR3 nucleotides: TGTGTCAGCAGCTTAGCGGCAGCAGGGAACAGCGGGGAGCTATTTTTT.

This chain links TRBV5-1 with TRBJ2-5; tentatively, D is TRBD1 (5 bases). Germline CDR1 and CDR2: SGHRS and YFSETQ. Trimming stripped 0 bases from V and 14 bases from J, with 23 bases between. The CDR3 has 15 amino acids. CDR3 coding DNA: TGCGCCAGCAGCTTGGCCTATGTAGGGGTGGAGACACATTACTTC. This codes for CASSLAYVGVETHYF.

Notes on this clonotype: At one boundary the junction diverges from the germline segment, which might be a read error. The V call is TRBV6-5, the J call TRBJ1-2; 7 positions match TRBD1. Per germline, CDR1 MNHEY and CDR2 SVGAGI. This CDR3 comprises 17 residues. The CDR3, as DNA: TGTGTCAGCAGTCTTCACTATCCAGGGGGTACATTCTATGGCTACACCTTC. Amino acids: CVSSLHYPGGTFYGYTF.

A remark on this clonotype: A much bigger clone sits one base away, suggesting this may be a read error. This chain connects TRBV30 to TRBJ1-1, with no clear D. The CDR3 extends over 13 amino acids. Trimming removed 0 bases from V and 1 base from J, with 6 bases in between. Germline lookup yields CDR1 GTSNPN and CDR2 SVGIG (reference sequence). Here the CDR3 reads CAWSVDANTEAFF. The CDR3 nucleotides are TGTGCCTGGAGTGTTGACGCGAACACTGAAGCTTTCTTT.

About this clonotype itself: This may stem from a read error, because a much larger clone lies one nucleotide away. No conserved phenylalanine or tryptophan is present at the end of the CDR3, so a read error is the likely explanation. The chain uses TRBV6-4 and TRBJ1-2, with D possibly matching TRBD1 (6 bases). V was trimmed by 5 bases and J by 6 bases, leaving 13 bases between them. Germline V gene sequence: CDR1 MRHNA, CDR2 SNTAGT. The CDR3 spans 13 residues. Here the CDR3 reads CASSTTGTHGYTI. The CDR3 nucleotides read TGTGCCAGCAGTACTACAGGGACCCATGGCTACACCATC.

Many counts were recorded for this clonotype. The chain uses TRBV6-1 and TRBJ1-2; D is undetermined. This CDR3 region has 13 residues. Trimming took 1 base from V and 3 from J, leaving 6 bases between them. Germline V gives CDR1 MNHNS, CDR2 SASEGT. CDR3 residues: CASSEGADYGYTF. As DNA, the CDR3 is TGTGCCAGCAGTGAAGGGGCCGACTATGGCTACACCTTC.

As for this clonotype: A much larger clone lies one base from this, so it may be a read error. The chain carries TRBV5-5 and TRBJ1-1; tentative D call: TRBD1 (6 bases). The germline gives CDR1 SGHKS, CDR2 YYEKEE (reference sequence). V was cut by 4 bases and J by 0 bases, with 13 bases left in between. This CDR3 has 15 residues. The CDR3 loop reads CASSTTGQMNTEAFF. The CDR3 region has the DNA TGTGCCAGCAGCACGACTGGACAGATGAACACTGAAGCTTTCTTT.

Turning to this clonotype: One end of the junction does not line up with germline, which may come from a read error. The chain recombines TRBV11-2 with TRBJ1-2; a possible D gene is TRBD1 (5 bases). The CDR3 is 12 residues long. Germline-derived CDR1 and CDR2 are SGHAT and FQNNGV. CDR3 sequence (DNA): TGTGCCAGCTTAGAGGGGAACTATGGCTATACCTTC. This translates into CASLEGNYGYTF.

Of note for this clonotype: A read error is likely, as this CDR3 ends without the conserved phenylalanine or tryptophan. This chain joins TRBV29-1 and TRBJ2-3, with D tentatively TRBD2 (5 bases). This CDR3 contains 15 residues. Germline CDR1 reads SQVTM; CDR2 reads ANQGSEA. The CDR3 DNA is TGTAGCGTTGAAAGACATGATAATCCCACAGATACGCAGTATCTT. The encoded protein is CSVERHDNPTDTQYL.

V gene TRBV28 combines with J gene TRBJ2-1; 11 positions match TRBD2. Germline trimming cut 4 bases from V and 8 bases from J; bases unmatched to any gene: 10. This CDR3 has 16 amino acids. Germline V CDR1 and CDR2: MDHEN, SYDVKM. The CDR3 coding sequence is TGTGCCAGCAGTTCCACCGGGACTAGCGGTTGCGATGAGCAGTTCTTC. Its translation: CASSSTGTSGCDEQFF. Full variable domain (rest looked up from reference TRBV28 and TRBJ2-1): DVKVTQSSRYLVKRTGEKVFLECVQDMDHENMFWYRQDPGLGLRLIYFSYDVKMKEKGDIPEGYSVSREKKERFSLILESASTNQTSMYLCASSSTGTSGCDEQFFGPGTRLTVL.

The V call is TRBV6-5, the J call TRBJ2-3; D remains ambiguous. V was shortened by 7 bases and J by 11 bases, with 16 bases between the two germline ends. The CDR3 is 12 residues long. Germline lookup yields CDR1 MNHEY and CDR2 SVGAGI. DNA of the CDR3: TGTGCCAGCACTCCGACCCCTTATATGCAGTATTTT. This encodes CASTPTPYMQYF.

Regarding this clonotype: No conserved phenylalanine or tryptophan is present at the end of the CDR3, so a read error is the likely explanation. It is unclear where the CDR3 begins or ends on the DNA, so no DNA is shown, and the CDR3 is as TCRdb lists it. The V call is TRBV12-3 or TRBV12-4, the J call TRBJ2-1; TRBD1 reflects the table's D call only, with no check against the DNA. The CDR3 region is 12 residues in length, termini included. CDR3 sequence reads: CGSSRYNNEQII.

The chain recombines TRBV11-2 with TRBJ2-3; D gene uncertain. CDR3 length: 13 amino acids. Trimming left V 5 bases short and J 5 bases short, with 11 bases between. In germline, CDR1 is SGHAT, CDR2 FQNNGV. CDR3 coding DNA: TGTGCCAGCAGCATTCGGGCAGTAGATACGCAGTATTTT. As protein: CASSIRAVDTQYF.

In its sample, this clonotype was seen a few times. A much larger clone differs by one base, so this may be a read error. The CDR3 reads CASNQDRGTGVNYGYTF. The CDR3 nucleotides are TGTGCCAGCAACCAAGATCGGGGGACAGGGGTTAACTATGGCTACACCTTC. The rearrangement links TRBV14 to TRBJ1-2, with 10 bases that match TRBD1. In germline, CDR1 is SGHDN, CDR2 FVKESK. This CDR3 is 17 amino acids long.